These 20 T cell receptor beta chains were sequenced from one sample in a study of T cell responses to AZD1222 COVID-19 vaccine. Libraries were prepared by immunoSEQ multiplex PCR; TCRdb keeps only in-frame clonotypes and omits some of them. Found here are around 150,000 clones, 90% to 95% of them singletons; the top ten hold 1% to 1.5%. The sequenced sample was peripheral blood, obtained 28 days after the second AZD1222 dose. These receptors were taken from an adult who received the AZD1222 COVID-19 vaccine.

V usage is TRBV2 and J usage is TRBJ1-2; D is undetermined. Trimming took 6 bases from V and 8 from J, leaving 7 bases between them. Germline values: CDR1 SNHLY, CDR2 FYNNEI. The CDR3 runs to 10 residues. The CDR3 region is CASRDAGYTF. The CDR3 region has the DNA TGTGCCAGCAGGGACGCCGGCTACACCTTC.

This clone was found once. V usage is TRBV7-2 and J usage is TRBJ2-3, with TRBD2 matching 12 bases. This CDR3 has 18 amino acids. The germline V gene has CDR1 SGHTA and CDR2 FQGNSA. Germline trimming cut 0 bases from V and 2 bases from J; bases unmatched to any gene: 6. The CDR3 spells CASSLAYRLAGATDTQYF. CDR3 nucleotides: TGTGCCAGCAGCTTAGCTTATCGACTAGCGGGAGCCACAGATACGCAGTATTTT.

The CDR3 DNA sequence: TGTGCCACTTCCCTTGAACAGTTATGGGGCAATCAGCCCCAGCATTTT. It yields the protein CATSLEQLWGNQPQHF. The V gene is TRBV19, the J gene TRBJ1-5; D ambiguous. Germline V lookup: CDR1 LNHDA, CDR2 SQIVND (reference sequence). The CDR3 is 16 amino acids. V was clipped by 10 bases and J by 2 bases, with 21 bases between them.

This clone was picked up one time. The CDR3: CASSEGGDTDTQYF. CDR3 coding DNA: TGTGCCAGCAGTGAAGGAGGAGACACAGATACGCAGTATTTT. The chain recombines TRBV6-1 with TRBJ2-3; no firm D call. Germline V gene lookup returns CDR1 MNHNS and CDR2 SASEGT. The CDR3 is 14 residues long. The V end was cut by 1 base, the J end by 2 bases, with 7 bases between.

The V gene is TRBV6-5, the J gene TRBJ2-7; D perhaps matches TRBD1 (6 bases). The germline V gene encodes CDR1 MNHEY and CDR2 SVGAGI. V was pared by 6 bases and J by 6 bases, with 9 bases between. The length of the CDR3 is 11 residues. CDR3 protein: CASRQGIEQYF. For the CDR3, the DNA is TGTGCCAGCAGACAGGGAATCGAGCAGTACTTC.

The CDR3 here is CASSLLGDEQYF. The CDR3 DNA is TGTGCCAGCAGTTTGCTAGGGGACGAGCAGTACTTC. The chain joins TRBV27 to TRBJ2-7, with D perhaps matching TRBD1 (5 bases). The CDR3 is 12 amino acids. Germline values: CDR1 MNHEY, CDR2 SMNVEV (reference sequence). The V end lost 3 bases, the J end lost 5 bases, and 8 bases lay between the germline ends.

This chain uses TRBV7-9 with TRBJ2-7; 9 bases are a match to TRBD1. Per germline, CDR1 SEHNR and CDR2 FQNEAQ (reference sequence). The CDR3 runs 18 residues. Unmatched junction bases numbered 18, after V lost 5 bases and J lost 4 bases. Written as DNA, the CDR3 is TGTGCCAGCAGCCAAGCCGGGACAGGGTTTTTTCTGACTTACGAGCAGTACTTC. Its protein is CASSQAGTGFFLTYEQYF.

V gene TRBV30 combines with J gene TRBJ1-1, with TRBD1 matching 12 bases. Germline V gene data show CDR1 as GTSNPN and CDR2 as SVGIG (reference sequence). This CDR3 has 13 residues. The V segment lost 5 bases and the J segment 6 bases; nucleotides outside the gene matches: 4. CDR3 loop: CAWVGQGAAEAFF. CDR3 bases: TGTGCCTGGGTGGGACAGGGGGCGGCTGAAGCTTTCTTT.

V gene TRBV7-9 combines with J gene TRBJ2-1; the D gene is possibly TRBD1 (6 bases). CDR1 and CDR2 from the germline V gene are SEHNR and FQNEAQ (reference sequence). The CDR3 is 14 residues long. Trimming shortened V by 5 bases and J by 8 bases, and 16 bases separated the two germline ends. As DNA, the CDR3 is TGTGCCAGCAGCCCTCAATTCCCAGGGGATGAGCAGTTCTTC. Amino acid sequence: CASSPQFPGDEQFF.

The rearrangement joins TRBV6-5 to TRBJ2-7, with 7 bases lining up with TRBD2. This CDR3 spans 14 amino acids. The germline CDR1 and CDR2 sequences are MNHEY and SVGAGI. V lost 5 bases and J lost 5; bases outside the gene matches: 9. CDR3 bases: TGTGCCAGCAGTCCAAGGACTAGGCTCCACGAGCAGTACTTC. As protein: CASSPRTRLHEQYF.

V and J are TRBV3-1 (or the pseudogene TRBV3-2) and TRBJ2-2; 7 bases fit TRBD1. The germline V gene encodes CDR1 LGHDT and CDR2 YNNKEL (reference sequence). The CDR3 is made up of 18 amino acids. V was pared by 4 bases and J by 1 base, with 12 bases of the junction left unmatched. The CDR3 reads CASSPRDRAWENTGELFF. As DNA, the CDR3 is TGTGCCAGCAGCCCACGGGACAGAGCTTGGGAGAACACCGGGGAGCTGTTTTTT.

The J gene is TRBJ2-7, the V gene TRBV10-1, with 8 bases fitting TRBD1. V was pared by 7 bases and J by 5 bases, with 13 bases of the junction left unmatched. The CDR3 spans 15 residues. The germline V gene has CDR1 WNHNN and CDR2 SYGVQD (reference sequence). The chain's CDR3 is CASTFHRGIFDEQYF. The CDR3 region has the DNA TGCGCCAGCACTTTTCACAGGGGGATTTTCGACGAGCAGTACTTC.

This clone was observed a single time. This sequence joins TRBV28 and TRBJ1-2; TRBD1 aligns across 8 bases. Germline values: CDR1 MDHEN, CDR2 SYDVKM. This CDR3 region has 14 residues. Trimming at V came to 6 bases and at J to 8 bases, leaving 11 bases not matched to a gene. In nucleotides, the CDR3 is TGTGCCAGCAGAACGCCGGGACAGGTCAGCGGCTACACCTTC. Translating it yields CASRTPGQVSGYTF.

The chain links TRBV6-2 or TRBV6-3 to TRBJ2-6, with TRBD2 identical over 7 bases. The CDR3 has 16 amino acids. Germline CDR1 is MNHEY and CDR2 is SVGEGT. Unmatched junction bases numbered 1, after V lost 2 bases and J lost 0 bases. The CDR3: CASSYGRDSGANVLTF. DNA of the CDR3: TGTGCCAGCAGTTACGGGAGGGACTCTGGGGCCAACGTCCTGACTTTC.

This chain joins TRBV7-2 and TRBJ2-1; D is uncertain. In germline, CDR1 is SGHTA, CDR2 FQGNSA. Deletions cut 5 bases from V and 5 bases from J, with 13 bases between. This CDR3 is built from 14 residues. The CDR3 sequence is CASSPPRADNEQFF. The CDR3, as DNA: TGTGCCAGCAGCCCCCCTAGAGCCGACAATGAGCAGTTCTTC. Variable domain in full (rest from reference TRBV7-2 and TRBJ2-1): GAGVSQSPSNKVTEKGKDVELRCDPISGHTALYWYRQSLGQGLEFLIYFQGNSAPDKSGLPSDRFSAERTGGSVSTLTIQRTQQEDSAVYLCASSPPRADNEQFFGPGTRLTVL.

The V call is TRBV5-5, the J call TRBJ2-2, with 8 bases matching TRBD2. Germline lookup yields CDR1 SGHKS and CDR2 YYEKEE (reference sequence). V trimming: 2 bases; J trimming: 6 bases; junction bases outside the gene matches: 3. The CDR3 has 14 residues. The CDR3, as DNA: TGTGCCAGCAGCTTTTCGGGGGGGCCCGGGGAGCTGTTTTTT. Its translation is CASSFSGGPGELFF.

The genes are TRBV27 and TRBJ1-2; D unclear. Trimming pared 2 bases from V and 4 bases from J, leaving 14 bases between. The germline V gene encodes CDR1 MNHEY and CDR2 SMNVEV (reference sequence). The CDR3 contains 15 residues. CDR3 DNA sequence: TGTGCCAGCAGTTTAACCCCCAGAATGGGCTATGGCTACACCTTC. Amino acid sequence: CASSLTPRMGYGYTF.

V is TRBV9 and J is TRBJ1-3; D not certain. The CDR3 runs to 16 residues. Trimming took off 0 bases at V and 2 bases at J, with 12 bases between the two ends. Germline V gives CDR1 SGDLS, CDR2 YYNGEE. The CDR3 nucleotides are TGTGCCAGCAGCGTAGGGGCAGGAGGGACTGGAAACACCATATATTTT. Translation: CASSVGAGGTGNTIYF.

This clone has only one observation. The rearrangement uses TRBV28 and TRBJ1-1; no reliable D call. Germline CDR1 MDHEN, CDR2 SYDVKM. V lost 6 bases, J lost 5 bases, and 16 bases lay in between. The CDR3 covers 14 residues. CDR3 DNA: TGTGCCAGCAGCTCTAGGGTGGAATTGACTGAAGCTTTCTTT. This encodes CASSSRVELTEAFF.

DNA for the CDR3: TGTGCCAGCAGGGGCCCACGAAGGGAACCCCCCCAAGAGACCCAGTACTTC. It codes for CASRGPRREPPQETQYF. This chain links TRBV7-9 with TRBJ2-5; D unclear. CDR3 length equals 17 residues. Germline values: CDR1 SEHNR, CDR2 FQNEAQ (reference sequence). V was clipped by 6 bases and J by 1 base, with 21 bases between them.